This TCR beta chain was identified during a study of CD8+ T cells in alopecia areata. Trimming pared 2 bases from V and 8 bases from J, leaving 18 bases between. This CDR3 spans 16 amino acids. CDR1 and CDR2 (germline): MGHDK, SYGVNS. As the sequencing template, cDNA was produced by extracting RNA and reverse transcribing it. Data came from immunoSEQ multiplex PCR; TCRdb stores just in-frame clones and leaves some out. The sample lists more than 150,000 clones, roughly 50% occurring once. Specified treatment: oral pan-JAK inhibitor, 5-10 mg twice daily. The V gene is TRBV25-1, the J gene TRBJ1-4; D perhaps matches TRBD1 (6 bases). Material: CD8+ T cells sorted from blood, obtained at week 24, from a patient treated with tofacitinib. The clonotype originates from a human donor with alopecia areata. The CDR3: CASSEPTQGRREKLFF. DNA of the CDR3: TGTGCCAGCAGTGAACCCACCCAGGGGCGGAGGGAAAAACTGTTTTTT.